These 6 T cell receptor beta chains came from one sample sequenced in a study of blood T cell repertoires in COVID-19. Only in-frame clones appear in the TCRdb table, and some are missing; sequencing was by immunoSEQ multiplex PCR. The table includes more than 95,000 clones, roughly four fifths detected once. Sequenced: peripheral blood. The receptors stem from a woman of 80 years or more with active or convalescent COVID-19.

The chain employs TRBV7-3 and TRBJ2-3, with D unclear. CDR1 and CDR2 (germline): SGHTA, FQGTGA. The CDR3 consists of 17 residues. Trimming shortened V by 1 base and J by 4 bases, and 18 bases separated the two germline ends. CDR3 sequence reads: CASSLIWSSGFPDTQYF. The CDR3 DNA is TGTGCCAGCAGCTTAATCTGGTCCTCAGGTTTTCCAGATACGCAGTATTTT.

This chain connects TRBV15 to TRBJ1-2; 10 nucleotides agree with TRBD1. Trimming took 5 bases from V and 4 from J; bases not matched to a gene: 4. The germline V gene encodes CDR1 LNHNV and CDR2 YYDKDF (reference sequence). The CDR3 has 14 residues. DNA of the CDR3: TGTGCCACCAGCCCCCGGACAGGGGGCTATGGCTACACCTTC. Amino acid sequence: CATSPRTGGYGYTF.

The chain couples TRBV28 to TRBJ1-6, with D maybe TRBD1 (5 bases). This CDR3 is built from 14 residues. Germline values: CDR1 MDHEN, CDR2 SYDVKM. V was trimmed by 6 bases and J by 14 bases, leaving 20 bases between them. CDR3 nucleotides: TGTGCCAGCAGCCCCCCCCAGGGTCTCGACACCCTCCACTTT. Translation gives CASSPPQGLDTLHF.

The chain is built from TRBV28 and TRBJ2-3; TRBD2 agrees at 12 bases. V lost 5 bases and J lost 2; bases outside the gene matches: 8. The CDR3 totals 17 residues. Germline assignment: CDR1 MDHEN and CDR2 SYDVKM. The CDR3 bases are TGTGCCAGCAGTCCCAGGACTAGCGGGGCGATCACAGATACGCAGTATTTT. It specifies CASSPRTSGAITDTQYF.

Note on this clone: This CDR3 is also generated by other DNA sequences in the sample. The genes are TRBV30 and TRBJ1-1, with D tentatively TRBD1 (5 bases). The CDR3 is 12 residues long. Trimming shortened V by 3 bases and J by 1 base, and 6 bases separated the two germline ends. Germline V gene lookup returns CDR1 GTSNPN and CDR2 SVGIG (reference sequence). The CDR3 reads CAWRGQNTEAFF. The CDR3 nucleotides read TGTGCCTGGAGAGGACAGAACACTGAAGCTTTCTTT.

This clone appeared a single time. This chain links TRBV14 with TRBJ1-4, with D maybe TRBD1 (6 bases). Germline lookup yields CDR1 SGHDN and CDR2 FVKESK. This CDR3 comprises 19 residues. V gave up 3 bases and J gave up 0 bases, with 20 bases separating them. The CDR3 DNA sequence: TGTGCCAGCAGCCAGCCCGGGGCGGGGGCAAGAGCAACTAATGAAAAACTGTTTTTT. Translation: CASSQPGAGARATNEKLFF. The whole variable domain, remainder taken from reference TRBV14 and TRBJ1-4, is EAGVTQFPSHSVIEKGQTVTLRCDPISGHDNLYWYRRVMGKEIKFLLHFVKESKQDESGMPNNRFLAERTGGTYSTLKVQPAELEDSGVYFCASSQPGAGARATNEKLFFGSGTQLSVL.